The rows below give T cell receptor beta chains drawn from one sample of a study of T cell responses to AZD1222 COVID-19 vaccine. Measured with immunoSEQ multiplex PCR; TCRdb has only the in-frame clones, and not every one. Of about 120,000 clones listed, 85% to 90% were seen once; the top ten hold 3% to 4%. The sequenced sample was peripheral blood, obtained on day 0 of AZD1222 vaccination. Receptors originate from an adult in good health. CDR3s include the opening cysteine and the closing phenylalanine or tryptophan. Fields, in order: J gene, V gene, clone size, D gene, CDR3 protein, CDR3 DNA. A D gene is named only where the DNA matches it firmly. Clone size, where shown, is once, few, many, or a class for clones that have expanded.

J: TRBJ1-2
V: TRBV5-1
size: NA
D: TRBD1
CDR3: CASSLAQHLTGVYGYTF
DNA: TGCGCCAGCAGCTTGGCCCAACACTTAACAGGGGTGTATGGCTACACCTTC

J: TRBJ1-3
V: TRBV9
size: once
D: TRBD1
CDR3: CASSAEPGQGKLSSGNTIYF
DNA: TGTGCCAGCAGCGCGGAACCGGGACAGGGAAAACTAAGCTCTGGAAACACCATATATTTT

J: TRBJ2-5
V: TRBV10-3
size: NA
D: TRBD1
CDR3: CAISGGRGSETQYF
DNA: TGTGCCATCAGTGGGGGCAGGGGGTCAGAGACCCAGTACTTC

J: TRBJ1-1
V: TRBV15
size: NA
D: TRBD1
CDR3: CATSGGGTGFTEAFF
DNA: TGTGCCACCAGCGGGGGGGGGACAGGGTTTACTGAAGCTTTCTTT

J: TRBJ1-1
V: TRBV6-5
size: NA
D: TRBD1
CDR3: CASSRQGKGTEAFF
DNA: TGTGCCAGCAGTCGACAGGGGAAAGGCACTGAAGCTTTCTTT

J: TRBJ1-6
V: TRBV2
size: NA
D: NA
CDR3: CASSETVSSSYNSPLHF
DNA: TGTGCCAGCAGTGAGACAGTTTCAAGCTCCTATAATTCACCCCTCCACTTT

J: TRBJ1-1
V: TRBV27
size: NA
D: NA
CDR3: CASSLSMVGNTEAFF
DNA: TGTGCCAGCAGTTTATCTATGGTCGGGAACACTGAAGCTTTCTTT

J: TRBJ2-7
V: TRBV10-3
size: NA
D: NA
CDR3: CAISGGTRASYEQYF
DNA: TGTGCCATCAGTGGGGGGACACGCGCCTCCTACGAGCAGTACTTC

J: TRBJ1-5
V: TRBV4-1
size: NA
D: NA
CDR3: CASSQDIGPVNQPQHF
DNA: TGCGCCAGCAGCCAAGATATAGGCCCAGTCAATCAGCCCCAGCATTTT

J: TRBJ1-2
V: TRBV5-1
size: NA
D: TRBD1
CDR3: CASSLAAGTGGYGYTF
DNA: TGCGCCAGCAGCTTGGCCGCGGGGACAGGGGGTTACGGCTACACCTTC

J: TRBJ2-1
V: TRBV11-2
size: NA
D: TRBD2
CDR3: CASSSGLAALNEQFF
DNA: TGTGCCAGCAGCTCTGGACTAGCGGCCCTCAATGAGCAGTTCTTC

J: TRBJ1-2
V: TRBV18
size: NA
D: NA
CDR3: CASSPRTEPIYGYTF
DNA: TGTGCCAGCTCACCTCGGACAGAACCCATCTATGGCTACACCTTC

J: TRBJ2-1
V: TRBV11-3
size: many
D: NA
CDR3: CASSLDQGGSSSYNEQFF
DNA: TGTGCCAGCAGCTTAGATCAGGGCGGATCAAGCTCCTACAATGAGCAGTTCTTC

J: TRBJ2-3
V: TRBV9
size: NA
D: NA
CDR3: CASSDPRGDHTQYF
DNA: TGTGCCAGCAGCGACCCTAGGGGTGATCATACGCAGTATTTT

J: TRBJ1-5
V: TRBV6-2/TRBV6-3
size: NA
D: TRBD1
CDR3: CASSYLGGREPQHF
DNA: TGTGCCAGCAGTTACTTAGGGGGCAGGGAGCCCCAGCATTTT

J: TRBJ1-4
V: TRBV18
size: once
D: NA
CDR3: CASSPPPYKGRSNEKLFF
DNA: TGTGCCAGCTCACCACCGCCATATAAGGGGCGGTCTAATGAAAAACTGTTTTTT

J: TRBJ2-7
V: TRBV4-3
size: NA
D: TRBD1
CDR3: CASSPADRGYEQYF
DNA: TGCGCCAGCAGCCCAGCCGACAGGGGCTACGAGCAGTACTTC

J: TRBJ2-7
V: TRBV7-9
size: NA
D: NA
CDR3: CASSRGQTSSYEQYF
DNA: TGTGCCAGCAGCCGAGGACAGACGAGCTCCTACGAGCAGTACTTC

J: TRBJ1-2
V: TRBV6-5
size: NA
D: NA
CDR3: CASSYPGDYGYTF
DNA: TGTGCCAGCAGTTACCCAGGAGACTATGGCTACACCTTC

J: TRBJ1-3
V: TRBV7-2
size: NA
D: NA
CDR3: CASSSGATGNTIYF
DNA: TGTGCCAGCAGCTCCGGGGCGACTGGAAACACCATATATTTT

J: TRBJ1-1
V: TRBV7-3
size: NA
D: NA
CDR3: CASSLLSSPLNTEAFF
DNA: TGTGCCAGCAGCTTACTCAGCAGTCCGTTGAACACTGAAGCTTTCTTT

J: TRBJ1-1
V: TRBV25-1
size: once
D: NA
CDR3: CASIENTEAFF
DNA: TGTGCCAGCATAGAGAACACTGAAGCTTTCTTT

J: TRBJ1-6
V: TRBV5-4
size: NA
D: NA
CDR3: CASRGSSYNSPLHF
DNA: TGTGCCAGCAGGGGGAGCTCCTATAATTCACCCCTCCACTTT

J: TRBJ2-2
V: TRBV7-3
size: NA
D: TRBD1
CDR3: CASSRATGETGELFF
DNA: TGTGCCAGCAGCCGCGCAACAGGGGAAACCGGGGAGCTGTTTTTT